This entry lists 27 T cell receptor beta chains sequenced from one sample in a study of T-cell reconstitution after alpha-beta-depleted transplantation in children. Unique molecular identifiers tagged the TCRbeta library. TCRdb reprocessed the PCR reads via MiXCR and lists one record per CDR3 protein. The data show roughly 300,000 distinct CDR3 sequences, with roughly 12% seen just once and about a quarter held by the top ten. The starting material was peripheral blood, obtained 180 days after TCRalphabeta/CD19-depleted stem cell transplant. Receptor source: a male patient aged 2-15 years who had a stem cell transplant for chronic granulomatous disease, so the T cells may come from the graft donor.

This clonotype was found many times. V is TRBV29-1 and J is TRBJ1-2, with no clear D. Germline CDR1 reads SQVTM; CDR2 reads ANQGSEA. The CDR3 contains 11 residues. Trimming pared 8 bases from V and 8 bases from J, leaving 15 bases between. The CDR3 DNA follows: TGCAGCTCCCGAGGAGGGTACGGCTACACCTTC. It encodes CSSRGGYGYTF.

This clonotype appeared many times. The chain uses TRBV6-2 or TRBV6-3 and TRBJ2-1; maybe TRBD2 (5 bases). Trimming pared 0 bases from V and 8 bases from J, leaving 17 bases between. Germline assignment: CDR1 MNHEY and CDR2 SVGEGT. There are 16 residues in the CDR3. For the CDR3, the DNA is TGTGCCAGCAGTTACTCGATGGCCCGGGGTCAGCATGAGCAGTTCTTC. Residues: CASSYSMARGQHEQFF.

Ten or more counts support this clonotype. The chain carries TRBV7-2 and TRBJ2-7, with 12 nucleotides matching TRBD2. Germline assignment: CDR1 SGHTA and CDR2 FQGNSA. V lost 0 bases to trimming and J lost 0 bases; unmatched junction nucleotides: 6. This CDR3 spans 18 amino acids. The CDR3: CASSLAASGGDISYEQYF. The CDR3 bases are TGTGCCAGCAGCTTAGCGGCTAGCGGGGGGGACATCTCCTACGAGCAGTACTTC.

In its sample, this clonotype was seen many times. The V call is TRBV30, the J call TRBJ2-2; no definite D call. The germline CDR1 and CDR2 sequences are GTSNPN and SVGIG (reference sequence). The CDR3 contains 15 residues. Between the trimmed V and J ends, which lost 1 base and 4 bases, there was a span of 13 bases. The CDR3 nucleotides read TGTGCCTGGAGTGCCTCGGCAGCCACCACCGGGGAGCTGTTTTTT. Residues: CAWSASAATTGELFF.

This clonotype was counted ten times or more. This chain joins TRBV5-1 and TRBJ2-7, with TRBD2 identical over 12 bases. Germline values: CDR1 SGHRS, CDR2 YFSETQ. The CDR3 is 15 residues long. V lost 4 bases and J lost 2; bases outside the gene matches: 4. CDR3 sequence reads: CASSLTSGGTYEQYF. CDR3 coding DNA: TGCGCCAGCAGCCTGACTAGCGGGGGAACCTACGAGCAGTACTTC.

This clonotype was detected ten times or more. V usage is TRBV7-9 and J usage is TRBJ2-1; D is possibly TRBD2 (6 bases). Germline V CDR1 and CDR2: SEHNR, FQNEAQ (reference sequence). The CDR3 spans 15 residues. The V gene lost 5 bases and the J gene lost 0 bases, with 11 bases spanning the gap. This chain's CDR3 is CASSRDWRSYNEQFF. CDR3 coding DNA: TGTGCCAGCAGCCGGGACTGGCGCTCCTACAATGAGCAGTTCTTC.

This clonotype was seen many times. The chain is built from TRBV10-3 and TRBJ2-1, with 8 positions matching TRBD2. CDR3 size: 16 residues. Germline values: CDR1 ENHRY, CDR2 SYGVKD. With V trimmed by 0 bases and J by 4 bases, 5 bases remained unmatched. As DNA, the CDR3 is TGTGCCATCAGTGAGTCTATCGGGGGGGTTTACAATGAGCAGTTCTTC. Its translation: CAISESIGGVYNEQFF.

This clonotype has a count of ten or more. The V and J genes are TRBV6-5 and TRBJ2-4; 9 nucleotides agree with TRBD1. V lost 6 bases, J lost 14 bases, and 8 bases stayed unmatched. This CDR3 is built from 12 residues. Germline CDR1 reads MNHEY; CDR2 reads SVGAGI. In DNA, the CDR3 is TGTGCCAGCAGCCCTGGGACAGGGAAAAAGTACTTC. Encoded protein: CASSPGTGKKYF.

About this clonotype: Its ends do not fully match the called genes, so a read error is possible. The rearrangement joins TRBV14 to TRBJ2-7; no clear D. Germline assignment: CDR1 SGHDN and CDR2 FVKESK. CDR3 length: 11 residues. CDR3 loop: CPSSLLYEQYF. CDR3 DNA sequence: TGTCCCAGCAGCCTACTCTACGAGCAGTACTTC.

This clonotype was seen ten or more times. The chain employs TRBV2 and TRBJ1-2; possibly TRBD1 for D (6 bases). Germline V gene lookup returns CDR1 SNHLY and CDR2 FYNNEI. This CDR3 contains 12 residues. V dropped 8 bases and J dropped 4 bases, with 11 bases sitting between them. The CDR3, as DNA: TGTGCCAGCGGAGGGGGGGTCTATGGCTACACCTTC. Protein sequence: CASGGGVYGYTF.

For this clonotype: A much larger clone lies a single base off, so this may be a read error. The gene calls are TRBV27 and TRBJ2-7; 8 bases align to TRBD2. Germline V gives CDR1 MNHEY, CDR2 SMNVEV (reference sequence). The CDR3 covers 16 residues. CDR3 protein: CSSSARSVAGGNEQYF. Here the CDR3 DNA reads TGTTCCAGCAGTGCCCGTTCTGTTGCGGGAGGAAACGAGCAGTACTTC.

This clonotype showed up many times. CDR3 nucleotides: TGTGCCAGCAGGGAGGGGAGTGAGCAGTTCTTC. Translation gives CASREGSEQFF. The rearrangement links TRBV28 to TRBJ2-1; tentatively, D is TRBD2 (6 bases). Germline lookup yields CDR1 MDHEN and CDR2 SYDVKM. Trimming pared 6 bases from V and 9 bases from J, leaving 9 bases between. The CDR3 is 11 amino acids.

Many counts were recorded for this clonotype. The chain couples TRBV18 to TRBJ2-2, with TRBD1 matching over 8 bases. The CDR3 runs to 15 residues. Germline V gene sequence: CDR1 KGHSH, CDR2 LQKENI. V shed 3 bases, J shed 1 base, and the junction held 1 base outside the gene matches. Here the CDR3 DNA reads TGTGCCAGCTCACCGGACAGGGAGAACACCGGGGAGCTGTTTTTT. Translation gives CASSPDRENTGELFF.

This clonotype occurred many times. The chain links TRBV27 to TRBJ2-2; no firm D call. Germline CDR1 is MNHEY and CDR2 is SMNVEV (reference sequence). V was cut by 6 bases and J by 0 bases, with 11 bases left in between. This CDR3 region has 15 residues. This chain's CDR3 is CASRGLYANTGELFF. The CDR3 coding sequence is TGTGCCAGCAGAGGGCTCTACGCGAACACCGGGGAGCTGTTTTTT.

In its sample, this clonotype was seen many times. The rearrangement joins TRBV6-5 to TRBJ1-2; the match to TRBD1 covers 8 bases. The germline V gene has CDR1 MNHEY and CDR2 SVGAGI. CDR3 length: 15 residues. Unmatched junction bases numbered 8, after V lost 6 bases and J lost 2 bases. CDR3 in amino acids: CASRLGTGGNYGYTF. In nucleotides, the CDR3 is TGTGCCAGCAGACTCGGGACAGGTGGGAACTATGGCTACACCTTC.

Ten or more counts support this clonotype. The chain employs TRBV4-1 and TRBJ2-3, with D maybe TRBD2 (6 bases). Per germline, CDR1 MGHRA and CDR2 YSYEKL. The V and J ends lost 0 bases and 4 bases respectively, with 14 bases between them. This CDR3 region has 16 residues. CDR3 bases: TGCGCCAGCAGCCAAGAGGCGGGAAGAGGTCCAGATACGCAGTATTTT. This sequence encodes CASSQEAGRGPDTQYF.

Many counts were recorded for this clonotype. The chain recombines TRBV4-2 with TRBJ1-4; the D gene is possibly TRBD1 (5 bases). This CDR3 contains 18 residues. The germline CDR1 and CDR2 sequences are LGHNA and YNFKEQ. The ends were cut back, 0 bases at V and 10 bases at J, with 24 bases in the middle. The CDR3 region has the DNA TGTGCCAGCAGCCAAGATGCCAGGGCCGCGACCGACCGCGGAAAACTGTTTTTT. Translation gives CASSQDARAATDRGKLFF.

This clonotype was recorded at least ten times. The rearrangement links TRBV28 to TRBJ2-1; D is perhaps TRBD1 or TRBD2 (5 bases each). Germline V gene lookup returns CDR1 MDHEN and CDR2 SYDVKM. The ends were cut back, 6 bases at V and 9 bases at J, with 12 bases in the middle. This CDR3 is built from 12 residues. CDR3 loop: CASSLGVGEQFF. The CDR3 DNA is TGTGCCAGCAGCTTGGGGGTTGGTGAGCAGTTCTTC.

This clonotype appeared many times. V and J are TRBV6-2 or TRBV6-3 and TRBJ2-7; the D gene is possibly TRBD1 (6 bases). This CDR3 is 16 amino acids long. Germline CDR1 reads MNHEY; CDR2 reads SVGEGT. V was clipped by 4 bases and J by 3 bases, with 19 bases between them. In DNA, the CDR3 is TGTGCCAGCAGTTCACAGGACAGAGTAAACCTCTACGAGCAGTACTTC. Protein sequence: CASSSQDRVNLYEQYF.

This clonotype was seen repeatedly, ten times or more. The chain combines TRBV6-2 or TRBV6-3 with TRBJ1-5, with 10 bases fitting TRBD1. The CDR3 spans 16 residues. Germline CDR1 is MNHEY and CDR2 is SVGEGT. After removal of 4 bases from V and 1 base from J, the junction contained 4 bases not matched to a gene. CDR3 region: CASSFPGQGSNQPQHF. Written as DNA, the CDR3 is TGTGCCAGCAGTTTTCCGGGACAGGGGAGCAATCAGCCCCAGCATTTT.

The rearrangement links TRBV11-3 to TRBJ2-2; the match to TRBD2 covers 8 bases. Germline assignment: CDR1 SGHNT and CDR2 YENEEA. The CDR3 extends over 17 amino acids. Trimming removed 8 bases from V and 1 base from J; junction bases left unmatched: 12. This chain's CDR3 is CASQTGGRNVNTGELFF. The CDR3 DNA is TGTGCCAGCCAGACTGGCGGGAGGAACGTGAACACCGGGGAGCTGTTTTTT.

This clonotype has ten or more counts. The genes are TRBV20-1 and TRBJ2-7; D tentatively reads TRBD1 or TRBD2 (6 bases each). The V and J ends lost 5 bases and 2 bases respectively, with 13 bases between them. CDR1 and CDR2 (germline): DFQATT, SNEGSKA (reference sequence). The CDR3 covers 13 residues. The CDR3: CSAGGLPTYEQYF. As DNA, the CDR3 is TGCAGTGCTGGGGGGCTGCCCACCTACGAGCAGTACTTC.

There are many counts of this clonotype. The J gene is TRBJ2-7, the V gene TRBV5-4, with TRBD1 identical over 7 bases. Germline values: CDR1 SGHNT, CDR2 YYREEE (reference sequence). The CDR3 extends over 13 amino acids. With V trimmed by 4 bases and J by 5 bases, 6 bases remained unmatched. The DNA of the CDR3 is TGTGCCAGCAGCCTCCGACAGGGAAACGAGCAGTACTTC. It specifies CASSLRQGNEQYF.

This clonotype showed up many times. CDR3 sequence reads: CSVAGVGYTF. The DNA for the CDR3 is TGCAGCGTTGCCGGGGTTGGCTACACCTTC. The chain carries TRBV29-1 and TRBJ1-2; D unclear. Germline assignment: CDR1 SQVTM and CDR2 ANQGSEA. This CDR3 region has 10 residues. Trimming took off 4 bases at V and 7 bases at J, with 7 bases between the two ends.

This clonotype was found many times. The rearrangement uses TRBV20-1 and TRBJ1-1; 7 positions agree with TRBD1. V shed 2 bases and J 5 bases; nucleotides not matched to a gene: 8. Germline assignment: CDR1 DFQATT and CDR2 SNEGSKA (reference sequence). CDR3 length: 14 amino acids. The CDR3: CSARLRDSLTEAFF. The CDR3 DNA sequence: TGCAGTGCTAGACTCCGGGACAGTCTAACTGAAGCTTTCTTT.

At least ten counts were recorded for this clonotype. The rearrangement links TRBV12-3 or TRBV12-4 to TRBJ1-2; unclear D gene. Trimming took 10 bases from V and 1 from J, leaving 13 bases between them. This CDR3 contains 13 residues. CDR3 region: CATQHKINYGYTF. CDR3 in DNA: TGTGCCACCCAACACAAAATTAACTATGGCTACACCTTC.

This clonotype was recorded many times. The rearrangement joins TRBV5-1 to TRBJ2-5, with D unclear. V was cut by 3 bases and J by 7 bases, with 16 bases left in between. The germline gives CDR1 SGHRS, CDR2 YFSETQ. The CDR3 runs 14 residues. DNA of the CDR3: TGCGCCAGCAGCTCGGTCTCGGGCCCTGGGACCCAGTACTTC. Translated, it gives CASSSVSGPGTQYF.